The 13 T cell receptor beta chains reported below all come from one sample, sequenced in a study of memory CD4+ T cells and cytomegalovirus serostatus. Sequencing used immunoSEQ multiplex PCR; TCRdb keeps in-frame clones, though not all of them. Counted here are roughly 67,000 clones, about 78% occurring once; the ten biggest clones make up about 4.3%. Single viable CD3+CD4+CD8-CD45RO+ cells were sorted as the memory CD4+ T cells. Sequencing was performed on memory CD4+ T cells from blood. These receptors were collected from an adult in good health and CMV-seropositive.

In its sample, this clone was seen a few times. The CDR3 DNA is TGTGCCAGCAGCCCGGGGACTAGCGGGACCTACAATGAGCAGTTCTTC. Protein: CASSPGTSGTYNEQFF. The V and J genes are TRBV7-9 and TRBJ2-1; 13 bases fit TRBD2. The CDR3 has 16 amino acids. V shed 5 bases and J 2 bases; nucleotides not matched to a gene: 3. Germline V gene sequence: CDR1 SEHNR, CDR2 FQNEAQ (reference sequence).

This clone was seen just once. The chain carries TRBV7-9 and TRBJ2-4; the match to TRBD1 covers 8 bases. In germline, CDR1 is SEHNR, CDR2 FQNEAQ (reference sequence). V lost 1 base and J lost 0; bases outside the gene matches: 2. This CDR3 is 16 amino acids long. The CDR3 here is CASSLGQGLAKNIQYF. The CDR3 bases are TGTGCCAGCAGCTTAGGACAGGGGCTAGCCAAAAACATTCAGTACTTC.

V gene TRBV10-3 combines with J gene TRBJ1-1, with D perhaps matching TRBD1 (5 bases). V lost 10 bases and J 4 bases, leaving 16 bases between the germline ends. This CDR3 has 13 residues. Germline V gives CDR1 ENHRY, CDR2 SYGVKD. In DNA form, the CDR3 reads TGTGCCACACGGGGGGGAGAGGGCACTGAAGCTTTCTTT. This gives the protein CATRGGEGTEAFF.

This clone showed up just a few times. This rearrangement joins TRBV7-2 to TRBJ2-7; 11 nucleotides agree with TRBD2. Germline CDR1 reads SGHTA; CDR2 reads FQGNSA. With V trimmed by 4 bases and J by 1 base, 3 bases remained unmatched. This CDR3 has 15 amino acids. The CDR3 protein is CASSSGLAGSYEQYF. The CDR3, as DNA: TGTGCCAGCAGCTCCGGACTAGCGGGTTCCTACGAGCAGTACTTC.

The V and J genes are TRBV5-6 and TRBJ1-4, with 7 positions matching TRBD1. V lost 0 bases, J lost 0 bases, and 2 bases stayed unmatched. The CDR3 consists of 16 residues. Germline assignment: CDR1 SGHDT and CDR2 YYEEEE. The CDR3 sequence is CASSLGQGSTNEKLFF. Written as DNA, the CDR3 is TGTGCCAGCAGCTTGGGACAGGGCTCAACTAATGAAAAACTGTTTTTT.

The chain combines TRBV19 with TRBJ2-7; D is possibly TRBD1 (6 bases). Trimming shortened V by 6 bases and J by 8 bases, and 17 bases separated the two germline ends. Germline assignment: CDR1 LNHDA and CDR2 SQIVND (reference sequence). The CDR3 runs to 13 residues. CDR3 sequence reads: CASSQTYRAQQYF. CDR3 sequence (DNA): TGTGCCAGTAGCCAAACCTACAGGGCCCAGCAGTACTTC.

This clone was counted a few times. The chain combines TRBV7-2 with TRBJ2-5; no definite D call. Looked up from germline, CDR1 is SGHTA and CDR2 is FQGNSA. V lost 5 bases and J lost 1, with 2 bases in between. The CDR3 sequence is 11 residues long. The CDR3 bases are TGTGCCAGCAGCCCCCAAGAGACCCAGTACTTC. This gives the protein CASSPQETQYF.

The chain links TRBV19 to TRBJ1-3; 7 nucleotides agree with TRBD1. Germline CDR1 reads LNHDA; CDR2 reads SQIVND (reference sequence). Trimming removed 5 bases from V and 0 bases from J; junction bases left unmatched: 7. The CDR3 contains 16 residues. CDR3 protein: CASSRRDSNSGNTIYF. The CDR3 nucleotides read TGTGCCAGTAGTCGCCGGGACAGTAACTCTGGAAACACCATATATTTT. Using reference TRBV19 and TRBJ1-3 for the parts outside the CDR3, the full variable domain is DGGITQSPKYLFRKEGQNVTLSCEQNLNHDAMYWYRQDPGQGLRLIYYSQIVNDFQKGDIAEGYSVSREKKESFPLTVTSAQKNPTAFYLCASSRRDSNSGNTIYFGEGSWLTVV.

This chain connects TRBV4-1 to TRBJ2-1, with 8 bases matching TRBD2. The CDR3 is made up of 15 amino acids. After removal of 1 base from V and 13 bases from J, the junction contained 12 bases not matched to a gene. CDR1 and CDR2 from the germline V gene are MGHRA and YSYEKL. The CDR3 bases are TGCGCCAGCAGCCAAGTAGGATCCCTAGCGGGCGTTCAGTTCTTC. Translated: CASSQVGSLAGVQFF.

The chain employs TRBV19 and TRBJ2-2; tentative D call: TRBD2 (6 bases). Trimming pared 4 bases from V and 5 bases from J, leaving 14 bases between. The CDR3 has 15 residues. From germline, CDR1 is LNHDA and CDR2 SQIVND (reference sequence). CDR3 in amino acids: CASSTRAGLTGELFF. The DNA of the CDR3 is TGTGCCAGTAGTACCAGAGCGGGTCTGACCGGGGAGCTGTTTTTT.

This clone was counted only a few times. The genes are TRBV4-3 and TRBJ1-1; 7 positions match TRBD1. Germline V gene data show CDR1 as LGHNA and CDR2 as YSLEER. V was clipped by 2 bases and J by 0 bases; unmatched bases: 15. The CDR3 totals 19 residues. The CDR3 loop reads CASSQSRVQGRAMNTEAFF. The CDR3 DNA sequence: TGCGCCAGCAGCCAATCAAGGGTACAGGGGCGAGCCATGAACACTGAAGCTTTCTTT.

Written as DNA, the CDR3 is TGTGCCAGCAGCGTCGGACTAGCGGGAGGTCCACCTAGCTCCTACAATGAGCAGTTCTTC. Protein sequence: CASSVGLAGGPPSSYNEQFF. The gene calls are TRBV9 and TRBJ2-1; 14 bases agree with TRBD2. The CDR3 is made up of 20 amino acids. Germline V gene sequence: CDR1 SGDLS, CDR2 YYNGEE. J gave up 0 bases and V 2 bases, and 10 bases lay outside the gene matches.

This chain joins TRBV2 and TRBJ1-6; 10 bases match TRBD1. Germline lookup yields CDR1 SNHLY and CDR2 FYNNEI. The V and J ends lost 7 bases and 9 bases, in that order; junction bases with no gene match: 6. The CDR3 has 14 residues. CDR3 nucleotides: TGTGCCAGCACCCTAGGACAGGGGGGTTCACCCCTCCACTTT. Translation: CASTLGQGGSPLHF.